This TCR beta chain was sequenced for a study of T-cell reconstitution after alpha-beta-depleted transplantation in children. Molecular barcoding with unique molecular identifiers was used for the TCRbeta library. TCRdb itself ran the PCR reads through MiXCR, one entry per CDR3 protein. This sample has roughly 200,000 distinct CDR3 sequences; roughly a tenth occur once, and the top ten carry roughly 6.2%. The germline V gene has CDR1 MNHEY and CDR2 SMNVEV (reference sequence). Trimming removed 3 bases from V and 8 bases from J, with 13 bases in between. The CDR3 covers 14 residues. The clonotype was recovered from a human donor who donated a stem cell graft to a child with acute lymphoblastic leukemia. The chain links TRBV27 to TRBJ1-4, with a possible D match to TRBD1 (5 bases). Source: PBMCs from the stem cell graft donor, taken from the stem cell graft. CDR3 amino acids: CASSFVQGGEKLFF. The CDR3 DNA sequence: TGTGCCAGCAGTTTTGTCCAGGGAGGGGAAAAACTGTTTTTT.